This TCR beta chain comes out of a study of blood T cell repertoires in COVID-19. About the study: Collection of acute and convalescent COVID-19 samples took place in the United States, Italy and Spain. In each case, the material was cDNA or gDNA derived from T cells, B-cell-depleted T cells, or PBMCs.

Participants reported their clinical history, and cohort assignment relied on those reports. The repertoire was sequenced with immunoSEQ multiplex PCR; TCRdb's copy has only in-frame clones and lacks some. Altogether more than 200,000 clones are present, 87% being singletons, with the ten largest covering over 6%. V was pared by 10 bases and J by 3 bases, with 29 bases between. This CDR3 has 18 residues. Germline lookup yields CDR1 SGHRS and CDR2 YFSETQ. This clonotype originated in a woman aged 25 to 39 with acute COVID-19. Sequenced input: PBMCs or T cells enriched from blood (not recorded which). This chain connects TRBV5-1 to TRBJ1-3, with D unclear. The CDR3 DNA follows: TGCGCCGCCGCTATCCTGACTCGAACGGGGATCTTTGGAAACACCATATATTTT. Translating gives CAAAILTRTGIFGNTIYF.